This TCR beta chain was sequenced during a study of shared clonotypes between healthy human individuals. Study summary: Each donor's CD8 memory used one plate, CD8 naive two, each CD4 subset three. Regarding the study as a whole: Clonotype sharing across donors was expected to vary with sequencing depth. Across several donors, naive CD4 shared around 5%, naive CD8 around 3.5%, memory CD4 roughly 2.4%, memory CD8 0.4%.

As defined, naive CD8 cells were CD45RO-negative and positively selected for CCR7, with terminally differentiated effector memory CD45RA+ cells excluded. Each of the donors was a healthy adult who was HIV-negative and had not had a recent acute infection or vaccination. V was cut by 4 bases and J by 6 bases, with 16 bases left in between. In germline, CDR1 is MNHEY, CDR2 SMNVEV (reference sequence). The CDR3 consists of 15 residues. Regarding this clone: The antigen is undetermined.

Method: immunoSEQ multiplex PCR; TCRdb's copy keeps in-frame clones and lacks some. The sample holds 800,000 or so clones, 95% to 97% seen once. The specimen sequenced was naive CD8+ T cells sorted from blood. The chain couples TRBV27 to TRBJ2-1, with D perhaps matching TRBD2 (6 bases). The TCR was taken from a man in his thirties or forties in good health. The CDR3 sequence: CASSSVGAGGNEQFF. CDR3 DNA sequence: TGTGCCAGCAGTTCAGTGGGAGCCGGGGGCAATGAGCAGTTCTTC.